This TCR beta chain came from a study of T cell responses to AZD1222 COVID-19 vaccine. Some clones are missing from TCRdb's copy, which holds only in-frame ones; the method was immunoSEQ multiplex PCR. In the table there are 150,000 or so clones, approximately 90% of which are singletons. Note on this clone: The antigen remains unidentified.

Study observations and caveats: Spike regions recognized by vaccine-associated CD4 TCRs spanned the protein, led by 160-218 and 743-854. Spike-specific TCR breadth and depth both grew after two AZD1222 doses. Sampling that yielded the repertoires occurred only after the peak T cell response. Unmutated variant regions are reportedly targeted by nearly half of spike-specific TCRs.

The origin of this receptor is an adult in good health. This specimen consisted of peripheral blood, obtained on day 0 of AZD1222 vaccination.

CDR3 sequence (DNA): TGCGCCAGCAGCCTCAAGGACATGAACACTGAAGCTTTCTTT. Translation gives CASSLKDMNTEAFF. The gene calls are TRBV4-1 and TRBJ1-1, with D possibly being TRBD1 (5 bases). This CDR3 has 14 amino acids. Trimming took off 4 bases at V and 0 bases at J, with 9 bases between the two ends. Germline V gene lookup returns CDR1 MGHRA and CDR2 YSYEKL.